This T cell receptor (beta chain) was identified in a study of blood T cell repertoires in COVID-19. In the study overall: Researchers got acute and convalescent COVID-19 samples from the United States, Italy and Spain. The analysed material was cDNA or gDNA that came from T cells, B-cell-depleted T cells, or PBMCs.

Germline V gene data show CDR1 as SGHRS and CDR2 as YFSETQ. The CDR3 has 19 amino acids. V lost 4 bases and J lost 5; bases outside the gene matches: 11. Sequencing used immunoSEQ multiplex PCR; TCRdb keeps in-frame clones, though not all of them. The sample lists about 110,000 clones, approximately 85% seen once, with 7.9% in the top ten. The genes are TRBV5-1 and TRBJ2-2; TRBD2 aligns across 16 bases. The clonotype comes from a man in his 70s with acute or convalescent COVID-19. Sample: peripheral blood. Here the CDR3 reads CASSAGTSGGATRTGELFF. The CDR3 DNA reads TGCGCCAGCAGCGCCGGGACTAGCGGGGGGGCCACCCGGACCGGGGAGCTGTTTTTT.